This TCR beta chain was observed in a study of T cells after yellow fever vaccination. Germline CDR1 SEHNR, CDR2 FQNEAQ (reference sequence). V was shortened by 5 bases and J by 4 bases, with 9 bases between the two germline ends. This CDR3 is built from 13 residues. This clonotype was detected ten times or more. One entry per CDR3 protein, called by TCRdb with MiXCR from the 5' RACE reads. Of roughly 56,000 distinct CDR3 sequences in the sample, around 6.1% were seen once. Whole-study findings and limits: CD4 and CD8 compartments shared a small share of clonotypes. When the response was secondary, it was weaker but reached its peak faster, day 5 versus 15.

The material was PBMCs, either bulk or a sorted T-cell subset (CD4+, CD8+, memory, or dextramer-sorted; not recorded which), obtained on the day of the yellow fever booster vaccination. The receptor was isolated from a man between 18 and 35 years old who received the YFV17D yellow fever vaccine. The chain employs TRBV7-9 and TRBJ2-1; D gene uncertain. The CDR3 coding sequence is TGTGCCAGCAGCCGCTATGAGTACAATGAGCAGTTCTTC. Protein product: CASSRYEYNEQFF.